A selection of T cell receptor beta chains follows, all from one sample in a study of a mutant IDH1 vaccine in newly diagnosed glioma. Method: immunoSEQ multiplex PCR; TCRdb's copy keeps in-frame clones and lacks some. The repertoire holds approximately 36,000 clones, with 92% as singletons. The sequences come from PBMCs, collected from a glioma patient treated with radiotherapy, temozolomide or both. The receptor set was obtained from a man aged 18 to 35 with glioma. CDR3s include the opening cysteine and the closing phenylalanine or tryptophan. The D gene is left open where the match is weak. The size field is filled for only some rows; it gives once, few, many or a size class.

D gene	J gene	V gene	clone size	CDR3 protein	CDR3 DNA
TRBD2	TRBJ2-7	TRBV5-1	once	CASSPWEGPPDEQYF	TGCGCCAGCAGCCCCTGGGAGGGCCCTCCTGACGAGCAGTACTTC
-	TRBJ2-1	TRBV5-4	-	CASSPPRRNSYNEQFF	TGTGCCAGCAGCCCCCCTAGGCGAAACTCCTACAATGAGCAGTTCTTC
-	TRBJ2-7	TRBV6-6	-	CASRGAITYEQYF	TGTGCCAGCAGGGGGGCCATCACCTACGAGCAGTACTTC
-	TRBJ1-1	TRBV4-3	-	CASSQDLGWTEAFF	TGCGCCAGCAGCCAAGACCTCGGATGGACTGAAGCTTTCTTT
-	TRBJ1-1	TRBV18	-	CASSPLELNTEAFF	TGTGCCAGCTCACCCCTGGAGTTGAACACTGAAGCTTTCTTT
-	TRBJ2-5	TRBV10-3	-	CAISESVLSASDNQETQYF	TGTGCCATCAGTGAGTCGGTCCTATCTGCTAGCGATAACCAAGAGACCCAGTACTTC
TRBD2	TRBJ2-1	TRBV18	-	CASSKLAGGYNEQFF	TGTGCCAGCTCAAAACTAGCGGGAGGATACAATGAGCAGTTCTTC
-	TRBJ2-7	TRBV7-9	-	CASSLEGSSYEQYF	TGTGCCAGCAGCTTAGAGGGCAGCTCCTACGAGCAGTACTTC
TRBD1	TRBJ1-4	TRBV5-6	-	CASSLGQGAYEKLFF	TGTGCCAGCAGCTTGGGACAGGGGGCTTATGAAAAACTGTTTTTT
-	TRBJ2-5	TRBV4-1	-	CASSQAHLARGQETQYF	TGCGCCAGCAGCCAAGCGCACCTAGCCAGGGGCCAAGAGACCCAGTACTTC
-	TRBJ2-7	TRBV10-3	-	CAISEQGGHSYEQYF	TGTGCCATCAGTGAACAAGGGGGGCACTCCTACGAGCAGTACTTC
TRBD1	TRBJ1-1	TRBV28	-	CASSFTGAGNTEAFF	TGTGCCAGCAGTTTCACAGGGGCCGGGAACACTGAAGCTTTCTTT
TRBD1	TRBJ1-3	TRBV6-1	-	CASSQTGGNTIYF	TGTGCCAGCAGCCAAACAGGGGGGAACACCATATATTTT
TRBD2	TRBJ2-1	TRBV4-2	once	CASSQDGAGGYNEQFF	TGTGCCAGCAGCCAAGATGGCGCGGGAGGGTACAATGAGCAGTTCTTC
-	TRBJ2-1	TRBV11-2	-	CASSFPLREGGEQFF	TGTGCCAGCAGCTTCCCTTTGCGGGAAGGCGGTGAGCAGTTCTTC
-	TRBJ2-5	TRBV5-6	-	CASSKWIQETQYF	TGTGCCAGCAGCAAGTGGATTCAAGAGACCCAGTACTTC
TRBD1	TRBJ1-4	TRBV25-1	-	CASSDPDRAGGSEKLFF	TGTGCCAGCAGTGACCCCGACAGGGCGGGGGGGAGCGAAAAACTGTTTTTT
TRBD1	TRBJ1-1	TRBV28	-	CASSSWDRGPNTEAFF	TGTGCCAGCAGTTCCTGGGACAGGGGGCCAAACACTGAAGCTTTCTTT
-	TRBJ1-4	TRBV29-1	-	CSVEDGNEKLFF	TGCAGCGTTGAGGACGGTAATGAAAAACTGTTTTTT
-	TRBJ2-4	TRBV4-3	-	CASSQDWTAKNIQYF	TGCGCCAGCAGCCAAGACTGGACGGCCAAAAACATTCAGTACTTC
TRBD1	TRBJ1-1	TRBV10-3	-	CAISGQGTVNTEAFF	TGTGCCATCAGCGGACAGGGGACCGTGAACACTGAAGCTTTCTTT
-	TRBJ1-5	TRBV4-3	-	CASSQDRAGGNQPQHF	TGCGCCAGCAGCCAAGATCGAGCGGGGGGCAATCAGCCCCAGCATTTT